The 23 T cell receptor beta chains below were found in one sample sequenced in a study of blood T cell repertoires in COVID-19 (dated by TCRdb to the early 2020s). The receptor library was made with the immunoSEQ multiplex PCR assay. Not all clones reach the TCRdb copy of this immuneACCESS table, which keeps in-frame sequences only. Checked studies attribute under half of the gap to unresolved V genes and leave the rest unexplained. This sample is represented by around 130,000 clones; around 77% of them were singletons. In total, the top ten clones hold over 6.5% of the sample. Input material: peripheral blood. The source of these receptors is a human donor in a cohort sampled during active COVID-19.

About this clone itself: One end of the junction fails to match germline, which may point to a read error. In the same sample, other DNA sequences code for this CDR3. The chain joins TRBV4-1 to TRBJ2-7; D may be TRBD1 or TRBD2 (6 bases each). The germline CDR1 and CDR2 sequences are MGHRA and YSYEKL. The CDR3 sequence is 13 residues long. CDR3: CASSQGGPYEQYF. The CDR3 DNA reads as TGTGCCAGCAGCCAAGGGGGGCCCTACGAGCAGTACTTC.

V and J are TRBV5-1 and TRBJ2-7, with 7 nucleotides matching TRBD2. The CDR3 has 16 amino acids. V lost 3 bases and J lost 3; bases outside the gene matches: 12. Per the germline V gene, CDR1 is SGHRS and CDR2 is YFSETQ. Here the CDR3 reads CASSSRGRETGYEQYF. CDR3 bases: TGCGCCAGCAGCTCGCGCGGGCGGGAGACCGGCTACGAGCAGTACTTC.

The V and J genes are TRBV4-1 and TRBJ2-7; 8 positions agree with TRBD2. Germline values: CDR1 MGHRA, CDR2 YSYEKL. The ends lost 2 bases at V and 1 base at J; junction bases unmatched: 1. This CDR3 contains 14 residues. The CDR3 nucleotides read TGCGCCAGCAGCCAAACTAGCGGATCCTACGAGCAGTACTTC. Translation gives CASSQTSGSYEQYF.

The chain combines TRBV28 with TRBJ2-1, with TRBD2 matching 9 bases. Germline-derived CDR1 and CDR2 are MDHEN and SYDVKM. V gave up 2 bases and J gave up 0 bases; unmatched junction bases: 5. The CDR3 has 17 amino acids. This chain's CDR3 is CASSLVLTSGSYNEQFF. In DNA, the CDR3 is TGTGCCAGCAGTTTAGTACTGACTAGCGGCTCCTACAATGAGCAGTTCTTC.

The J gene is TRBJ2-7, the V gene TRBV5-1; no clear D gene. Germline CDR1 SGHRS, CDR2 YFSETQ. The germline V and J ends were trimmed by 0 bases and 1 base, with 8 bases remaining between them. This CDR3 spans 14 amino acids. For the CDR3, the DNA is TGCGCCAGCAGCTTGGTCCTCAGGTCCTACGAGCAGTACTTC. Its protein is CASSLVLRSYEQYF.

The V call is TRBV7-8, the J call TRBJ2-2, with a possible D match to TRBD2 (7 bases). V was pared by 4 bases and J by 3 bases, with 15 bases between. CDR1 and CDR2 from the germline V gene are SGHVS and FQNEAQ. The CDR3 has 16 residues. The CDR3 DNA follows: TGTGCCAGCAGCTCGTCTCGGGGGGCGGACACCGGGGAGCTGTTTTTT. Protein product: CASSSSRGADTGELFF.

The V gene is TRBV5-6, the J gene TRBJ1-1; TRBD1 is a possible D gene (5 bases). This CDR3 is built from 14 residues. Trimming shortened V by 5 bases and J by 4 bases, and 15 bases separated the two germline ends. CDR1 SGHDT and CDR2 YYEEEE come from the germline V gene. The CDR3 DNA sequence: TGTGCCAGCAGTACAAGACAGCAGAGCACTGAAGCTTTCTTT. Its protein product is CASSTRQQSTEAFF.

The chain has TRBV11-3 and TRBJ2-7; 7 bases fit TRBD1. The CDR3 length is 15 residues. Trimming removed 1 base from V and 6 bases from J; junction bases left unmatched: 9. Per the germline V gene, CDR1 is SGHNT and CDR2 is YENEEA. CDR3 residues: CASSLGTGIESEQYF. CDR3 sequence (DNA): TGTGCCAGCAGCTTAGGGACAGGAATTGAGTCCGAGCAGTACTTC.

The chain carries TRBV6-5 and TRBJ2-7; 7 bases are a match to TRBD2. Trimming at V came to 0 bases and at J to 6 bases, leaving 2 bases not matched to a gene. This CDR3 contains 13 residues. Looked up from germline, CDR1 is MNHEY and CDR2 is SVGAGI. Here the CDR3 DNA reads TGTGCCAGCAGTTACTCGGCGGGAGCCGAGCAGTACTTC. Its protein is CASSYSAGAEQYF.

This chain uses TRBV4-2 with TRBJ2-7; D might be TRBD2 (6 bases). Trimming removed 0 bases at V and 2 bases at J, with 11 bases between. The CDR3 has 15 amino acids. The germline V gene has CDR1 LGHNA and CDR2 YNFKEQ. The CDR3 nucleotides read TGTGCCAGCAGCCAAGAGGGGGAGGTTACCTACGAGCAGTACTTC. As protein: CASSQEGEVTYEQYF.

In nucleotides, the CDR3 is TGTGCCAGCAGCCCCCAGGGCCTCTCTGGGGCCAACGTCCTGACTTTC. Its protein is CASSPQGLSGANVLTF. V and J are TRBV3-1 (or the pseudogene TRBV3-2) and TRBJ2-6, with a possible D match to TRBD1 (5 bases). Germline V lookup: CDR1 LGHDT, CDR2 YNNKEL (reference sequence). The CDR3 covers 16 residues. V lost 4 bases, J lost 0 bases, and 10 bases lay in between.

The chain is built from TRBV5-5 and TRBJ1-1; D may be TRBD1 (6 bases). This CDR3 is built from 15 residues. V was shortened by 0 bases and J by 0 bases, with 9 bases between the two germline ends. Germline lookup yields CDR1 SGHKS and CDR2 YYEKEE (reference sequence). This chain's CDR3 is CASSLGTAMNTEAFF. DNA of the CDR3: TGTGCCAGCAGCTTGGGGACAGCAATGAACACTGAAGCTTTCTTT.

The chain is built from TRBV27 and TRBJ1-2; no reliable D call. CDR1 is MNHEY and CDR2 is SMNVEV in the germline V gene (reference sequence). Between the trimmed V and J ends, which lost 5 bases and 2 bases, there was a span of 9 bases. The CDR3 is 13 residues long. This chain's CDR3 is CASSPAKNYGYTF. The CDR3 coding sequence is TGTGCCAGCAGTCCTGCGAAGAACTATGGCTACACCTTC.

The rearrangement uses TRBV5-6 and TRBJ1-1; 7 bases line up with TRBD1. This CDR3 is built from 15 residues. The ends lost 1 base at V and 1 base at J; junction bases unmatched: 4. Germline V gives CDR1 SGHDT, CDR2 YYEEEE. The chain's CDR3 is CASSLLRTGNTEAFF. CDR3 in DNA: TGTGCCAGCAGCTTGCTTCGGACAGGGAACACTGAAGCTTTCTTT.

The V and J genes are TRBV19 and TRBJ1-5, with unresolved D. CDR1 and CDR2 (germline): LNHDA, SQIVND (reference sequence). The germline V and J ends were trimmed by 1 base and 2 bases, with 12 bases remaining between them. The CDR3 spans 16 residues. The CDR3 spells CASSIGEGRGNQPQHF. CDR3 DNA sequence: TGTGCCAGTAGTATAGGGGAAGGGAGAGGCAATCAGCCCCAGCATTTT. The complete variable domain, with remaining parts taken from reference TRBV19 and TRBJ1-5, reads DGGITQSPKYLFRKEGQNVTLSCEQNLNHDAMYWYRQDPGQGLRLIYYSQIVNDFQKGDIAEGYSVSREKKESFPLTVTSAQKNPTAFYLCASSIGEGRGNQPQHFGDGTRLSIL.

The chain combines TRBV5-4 with TRBJ2-7; weak D call: TRBD2 (5 bases). V dropped 3 bases and J dropped 6 bases, with 13 bases sitting between them. Germline V gene lookup returns CDR1 SGHNT and CDR2 YYREEE (reference sequence). This CDR3 has 13 amino acids. CDR3 sequence reads: CASSYEGRSEQYF. The CDR3 nucleotides read TGTGCCAGCAGCTACGAGGGTAGGAGCGAGCAGTACTTC.

In its sample, this clone was seen once. The chain recombines TRBV28 with TRBJ1-2, with TRBD1 as a possible D gene (6 bases). CDR1 is MDHEN and CDR2 is SYDVKM in the germline V gene. The CDR3 covers 12 residues. V was trimmed by 7 bases and J by 4 bases, leaving 10 bases between them. The CDR3 DNA reads as TGTGCCAGCAACCTAGGGGGCTATGGCTACACCTTC. Translated, it gives CASNLGGYGYTF.

This clone was detected ten times or more. The rearrangement links TRBV7-2 to TRBJ2-7; 8 bases are a match to TRBD1. The junction had 12 bases not matched to a gene; V was cut back by 4 bases and J by 4 bases. The germline V gene encodes CDR1 SGHTA and CDR2 FQGNSA. The CDR3 is 16 amino acids. This CDR3 is CASSSPDRALLYEQYF. The CDR3 bases are TGTGCCAGCAGCTCCCCGGACAGGGCACTCCTATACGAGCAGTACTTC.

This clone was detected only once. The rearrangement joins TRBV5-6 to TRBJ2-1; 11 positions agree with TRBD2. J gave up 12 bases and V 4 bases, and 3 bases lay outside the gene matches. The CDR3 runs 12 residues. CDR1 is SGHDT, CDR2 YYEEEE, per germline. The DNA for the CDR3 is TGTGCCAGCAGCCTAGGGACTAGCGGGCAGTTCTTC. Translating gives CASSLGTSGQFF.

The chain links TRBV2 to TRBJ1-2; 7 nucleotides match TRBD1. CDR3 length equals 12 residues. Germline-derived CDR1 and CDR2 are SNHLY and FYNNEI. Trimming cost V 7 bases and J 13 bases; bases outside gene matches: 12. CDR3 residues: CASNLQGSHCTF. CDR3 coding DNA: TGTGCCAGCAACCTACAGGGGTCTCATTGCACCTTC.

This rearrangement joins TRBV5-6 to TRBJ2-7; TRBD1 matches at 9 bases. With 3 bases clipped from V and 2 bases from J, the junction kept 0 bases outside the gene matches. The CDR3 extends over 13 amino acids. In germline, CDR1 is SGHDT, CDR2 YYEEEE. The CDR3 is CASSWDRAYEQYF. Written as DNA, the CDR3 is TGTGCCAGCAGCTGGGACAGGGCCTACGAGCAGTACTTC.

The chain couples TRBV4-1 to TRBJ2-7, with a possible D match to TRBD2 (6 bases). V was shortened by 0 bases and J by 5 bases, with 14 bases between the two germline ends. The CDR3 extends over 15 amino acids. CDR1 is MGHRA, CDR2 YSYEKL, per germline. CDR3 DNA sequence: TGCGCCAGCAGCCAAGACGCGGACGCGGGGAACGAGCAGTACTTC. Translated, it gives CASSQDADAGNEQYF.

The chain joins TRBV28 to TRBJ1-2; TRBD1 might be the D (6 bases). The V and J ends lost 5 bases and 7 bases respectively, with 14 bases between them. This CDR3 has 13 amino acids. Germline values: CDR1 MDHEN, CDR2 SYDVKM. The CDR3: CASSVTGSPGYTF. The DNA for the CDR3 is TGTGCCAGCAGTGTAACAGGGTCCCCTGGCTACACCTTC.